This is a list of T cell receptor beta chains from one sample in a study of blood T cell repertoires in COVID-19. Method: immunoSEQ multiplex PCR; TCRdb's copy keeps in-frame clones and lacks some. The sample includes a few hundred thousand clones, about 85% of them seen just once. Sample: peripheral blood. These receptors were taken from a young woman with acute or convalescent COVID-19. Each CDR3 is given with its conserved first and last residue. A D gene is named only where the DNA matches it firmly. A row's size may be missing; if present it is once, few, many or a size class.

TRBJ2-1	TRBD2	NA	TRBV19	CAIAKKGLAGGGEQFF	TGTGCCATCGCTAAAAAAGGACTAGCGGGAGGAGGAGAGCAGTTCTTC
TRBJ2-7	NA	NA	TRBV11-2	CASSRSPALYEQYF	TGTGCCAGCAGTCGTAGTCCAGCGCTTTACGAGCAGTACTTC
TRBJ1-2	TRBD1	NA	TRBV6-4	CASSVATGDRRGYTF	TGTGCCAGCAGTGTGGCGACAGGGGATAGAAGAGGCTACACCTTC
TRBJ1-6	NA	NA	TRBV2	CASSGTGNYNSSLHF	TGTGCCAGCAGTGGAACAGGGAACTATAATTCATCCCTCCACTTT
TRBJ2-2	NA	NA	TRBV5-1	CASSSLGPGVNGELFF	TGCGCCAGCAGCTCCCTGGGACCAGGGGTTAACGGGGAGCTGTTTTTT
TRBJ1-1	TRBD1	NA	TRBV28	CASSSPQTGTSLEAFF	TGTGCCAGCAGTTCGCCCCAGACAGGGACCTCGTTGGAAGCTTTCTTT
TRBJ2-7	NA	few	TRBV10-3	CAISAGTYEQYF	TGTGCCATCAGTGCAGGGACCTACGAGCAGTACTTC
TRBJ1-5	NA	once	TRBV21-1	CASSNQGYQPQHF	TGTGCCAGCAGCAACCAGGGGTACCAGCCCCAGCATTTT
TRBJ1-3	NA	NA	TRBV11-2	CASSSGDSGNTIYF	TGTGCCAGCAGCTCGGGAGACTCTGGAAACACCATATATTTT
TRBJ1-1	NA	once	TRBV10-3	CAISQRQQVNTEAFF	TGTGCCATCAGCCAACGCCAACAGGTGAACACTGAAGCTTTCTTT
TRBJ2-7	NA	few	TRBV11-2	CASSLEIAEDYEQYF	TGTGCCAGCAGCTTAGAGATAGCGGAGGACTACGAGCAGTACTTC
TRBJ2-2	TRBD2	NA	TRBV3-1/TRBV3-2	CASSQVSGGHTGELFF	TGTGCCAGCAGCCAAGTTAGCGGGGGCCATACCGGGGAGCTGTTTTTT
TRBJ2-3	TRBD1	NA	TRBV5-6	CASSLGTGRDTQYF	TGTGCCAGCAGCTTGGGGACAGGGCGGGATACGCAGTATTTT
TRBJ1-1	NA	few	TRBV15	CATSSPYRVGTEAFF	TGTGCCACCAGCTCCCCATACAGGGTTGGCACTGAAGCTTTCTTT
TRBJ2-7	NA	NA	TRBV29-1	CSVGRGTAPYEQYF	TGCAGCGTTGGGCGCGGGACAGCCCCCTACGAGCAGTACTTC
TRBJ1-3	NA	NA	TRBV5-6	CASTLQGAGNTIYF	TGTGCCAGCACATTACAGGGAGCTGGAAACACCATATATTTT
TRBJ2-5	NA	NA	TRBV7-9	CASSLGTDQETQYF	TGTGCCAGCAGCTTAGGGACAGATCAAGAGACCCAGTACTTC
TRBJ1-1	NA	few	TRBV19	CASIEALNTEAFF	TGTGCCAGTATAGAGGCACTGAACACTGAAGCTTTCTTT
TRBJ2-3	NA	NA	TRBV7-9	CASSLTFPDTQYF	TGTGCCAGCAGCTTAACTTTCCCCGATACGCAGTATTTT
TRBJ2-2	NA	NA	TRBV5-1	CASSFGGTGELFF	TGCGCCAGCAGCTTCGGGGGCACCGGGGAGCTGTTTTTT
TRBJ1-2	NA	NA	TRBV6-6	CASSQKTGITSGYGYTF	TGTGCCAGCAGTCAAAAGACCGGGATCACGTCGGGCTATGGCTACACCTTC
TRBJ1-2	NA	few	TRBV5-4	CASNDDRGYYGYTF	TGTGCCAGCAACGATGACCGGGGGTACTATGGCTACACCTTC
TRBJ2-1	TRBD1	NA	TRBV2	CASAGQGSYNEQFF	TGTGCCAGCGCGGGACAGGGCTCCTACAATGAGCAGTTCTTC
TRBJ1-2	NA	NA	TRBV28	CASSTSGYGYTF	TGTGCCAGCAGTACAAGCGGGTATGGCTACACCTTC
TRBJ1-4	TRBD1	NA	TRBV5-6	CASSLYDRGSTNEKLFF	TGTGCCAGCAGCTTGTACGACAGGGGGTCTACTAATGAAAAACTGTTTTTT
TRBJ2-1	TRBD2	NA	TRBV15	CATSSPGTSGSGGYEQFF	TGTGCCACCAGCAGTCCCGGGACTAGCGGGAGTGGTGGCTATGAGCAGTTCTTC
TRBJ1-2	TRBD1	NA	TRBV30	CAQGQGTYGYTF	TGTGCCCAAGGACAGGGAACCTATGGCTACACCTTC
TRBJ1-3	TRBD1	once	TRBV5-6	CASSFGQGGGNTIYF	TGTGCCAGCAGCTTCGGGCAGGGGGGTGGAAACACCATATATTTT
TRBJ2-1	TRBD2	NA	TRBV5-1	CASSLSAGGSYNEQFF	TGCGCCAGCAGCTTATCAGCGGGAGGGTCCTACAATGAGCAGTTCTTC
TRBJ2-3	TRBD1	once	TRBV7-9	CASSRGQGGTDTQYF	TGTGCCAGCAGCCGGGGACAGGGGGGCACAGATACGCAGTATTTT
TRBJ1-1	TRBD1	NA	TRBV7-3	CASSSGQGTEAFF	TGTGCCAGCAGTAGCGGACAGGGCACTGAAGCTTTCTTT
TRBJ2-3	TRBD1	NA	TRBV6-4	CASSKATGRGMDTQYF	TGTGCCAGCAGTAAAGCGACAGGGCGTGGAATGGATACGCAGTATTTT
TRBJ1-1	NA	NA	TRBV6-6	CASSYSGEGTEAFF	TGTGCCAGCAGTTACTCTGGGGAGGGGACTGAAGCTTTCTTT
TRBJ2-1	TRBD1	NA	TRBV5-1	CASSWTGANEQFF	TGCGCCAGCAGCTGGACAGGGGCGAATGAGCAGTTCTTC
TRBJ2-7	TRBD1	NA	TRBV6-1	CASSVTSDRAPYEQYF	TGTGCCAGCAGTGTAACCTCGGACAGGGCCCCCTACGAGCAGTACTTC
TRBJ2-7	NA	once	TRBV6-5	CASRYQGAKQYF	TGTGCCAGCAGATATCAAGGGGCCAAGCAGTACTTC
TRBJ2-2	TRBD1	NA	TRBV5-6	CASTGGYTGELFF	TGTGCCAGCACAGGGGGATACACCGGGGAGCTGTTTTTT
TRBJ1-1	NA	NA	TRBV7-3	CASSLTAGASTEAFF	TGTGCCAGCAGCTTAACGGCGGGGGCCTCCACTGAAGCTTTCTTT
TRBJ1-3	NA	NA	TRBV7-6	CASSPTFSGNTIYF	TGTGCCAGCAGTCCTACCTTCTCTGGAAACACCATATATTTT
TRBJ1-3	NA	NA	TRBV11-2	CASSLDKAGGNTIYF	TGTGCCAGCAGCTTAGACAAGGCGGGTGGAAACACCATATATTTT
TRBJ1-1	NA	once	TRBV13	CASTSQRRGPENTEAFF	TGTGCCAGCACCTCTCAAAGAAGGGGCCCAGAGAACACTGAAGCTTTCTTT
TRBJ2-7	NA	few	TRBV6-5	CASSIGGGSTYEQYF	TGTGCCAGCTCTATAGGGGGGGGCTCCACCTACGAGCAGTACTTC
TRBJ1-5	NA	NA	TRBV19	CASSIILLRRGNQPQHF	TGTGCCAGTAGTATCATACTCCTCCGGAGGGGCAATCAGCCCCAGCATTTT
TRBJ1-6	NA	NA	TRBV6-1	CASSEIVRGRSPLHF	TGTGCCAGCAGTGAAATAGTAAGGGGTCGATCACCCCTCCACTTT
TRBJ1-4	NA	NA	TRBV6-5	CASSSPAGEEKLFF	TGTGCCAGCAGTAGTCCGGCAGGGGAGGAAAAACTGTTTTTT
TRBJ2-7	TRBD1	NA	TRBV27	CASSFTGQAYEQYF	TGTGCCAGCAGTTTTACTGGACAGGCCTACGAGCAGTACTTC
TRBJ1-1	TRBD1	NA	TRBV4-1	CASSLGQALTEAFF	TGCGCCAGCAGCCTGGGACAGGCCCTCACTGAAGCTTTCTTT
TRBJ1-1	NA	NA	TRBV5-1	CASSGGGWRGDTEAFF	TGCGCCAGCAGCGGTGGGGGCTGGCGGGGGGACACTGAAGCTTTCTTT
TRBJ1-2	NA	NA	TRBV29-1	CSVSARGNYGYTF	TGCAGCGTTTCCGCCCGAGGTAACTATGGCTACACCTTC